This TCR beta chain is drawn from a study of blood T cell repertoires in COVID-19. Study-wide context: Whether acute or convalescent, the COVID-19 samples came from the United States, Italy and Spain. Nucleic acid was either cDNA or gDNA, and it came from T cells, B-cell-depleted T cells, or PBMCs.

V shed 8 bases and J shed 7 bases, with 11 bases lying between them. The CDR3 runs 11 residues. The V gene's germline CDR1 is KGHSH and CDR2 LQKENI. Under the authors' procedure: Researchers report that nucleated cell counts were estimated from reference gene primer amplification. Profiling relied on immunoSEQ multiplex PCR, and the TCRdb table lists in-frame clones only, not all of them. V and J calls plus clone size are reproduced from that table; the DNA served to infer D and trimming. There are approximately 100,000 clones in the sample; 80% to 90% occur only once, and about 10% lies in the top ten. This clone has only one observation.

The source is a human donor in a cohort sampled during active COVID-19. The source material was peripheral blood. The V and J genes are TRBV18 and TRBJ1-1; no firm D call. CDR3 in amino acids: CASSGRFEAFF. The DNA of the CDR3 is TGTGCCAGCAGCGGGAGGTTTGAAGCTTTCTTT.